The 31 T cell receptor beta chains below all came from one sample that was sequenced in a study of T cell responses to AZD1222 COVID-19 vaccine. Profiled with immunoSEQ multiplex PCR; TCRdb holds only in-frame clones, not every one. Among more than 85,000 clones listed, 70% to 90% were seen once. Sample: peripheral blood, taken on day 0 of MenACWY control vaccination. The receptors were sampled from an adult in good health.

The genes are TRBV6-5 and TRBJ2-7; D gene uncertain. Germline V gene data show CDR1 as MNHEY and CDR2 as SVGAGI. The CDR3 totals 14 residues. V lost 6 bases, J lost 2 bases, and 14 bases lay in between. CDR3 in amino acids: CASRSEPETYEQYF. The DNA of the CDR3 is TGTGCCAGCAGATCAGAACCCGAAACCTACGAGCAGTACTTC.

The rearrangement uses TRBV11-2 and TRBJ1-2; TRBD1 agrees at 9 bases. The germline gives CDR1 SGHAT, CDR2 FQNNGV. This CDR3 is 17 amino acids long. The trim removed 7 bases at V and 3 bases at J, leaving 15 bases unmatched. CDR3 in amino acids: CASTLTAPGQGHYGYTF. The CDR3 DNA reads TGTGCCAGCACCCTCACCGCCCCGGGACAGGGACACTATGGCTACACCTTC.

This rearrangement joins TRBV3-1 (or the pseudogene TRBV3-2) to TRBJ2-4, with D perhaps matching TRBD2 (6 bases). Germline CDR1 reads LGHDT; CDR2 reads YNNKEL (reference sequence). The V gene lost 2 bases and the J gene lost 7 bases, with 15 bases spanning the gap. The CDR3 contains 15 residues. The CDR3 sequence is CASSQMGGEGNIQYF. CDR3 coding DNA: TGTGCCAGCAGCCAAATGGGGGGAGAGGGGAACATTCAGTACTTC.

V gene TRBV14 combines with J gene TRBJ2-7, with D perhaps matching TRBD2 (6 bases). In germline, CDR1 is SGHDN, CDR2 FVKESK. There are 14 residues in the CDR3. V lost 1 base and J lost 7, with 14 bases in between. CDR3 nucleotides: TGTGCCAGCAGCCAAGTTGGCGGGGTACGAGAGCAGTACTTC. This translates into CASSQVGGVREQYF. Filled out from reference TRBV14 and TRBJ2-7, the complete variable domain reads EAGVTQFPSHSVIEKGQTVTLRCDPISGHDNLYWYRRVMGKEIKFLLHFVKESKQDESGMPNNRFLAERTGGTYSTLKVQPAELEDSGVYFCASSQVGGVREQYFGPGTRLTVT.

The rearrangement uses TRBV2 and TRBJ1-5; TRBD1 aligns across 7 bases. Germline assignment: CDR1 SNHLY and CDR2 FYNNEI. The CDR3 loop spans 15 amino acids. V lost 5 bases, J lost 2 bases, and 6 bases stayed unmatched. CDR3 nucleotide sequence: TGTGCCAGCAGTCGACAGGGCCAGGGCAATCAGCCCCAGCATTTT. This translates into CASSRQGQGNQPQHF.

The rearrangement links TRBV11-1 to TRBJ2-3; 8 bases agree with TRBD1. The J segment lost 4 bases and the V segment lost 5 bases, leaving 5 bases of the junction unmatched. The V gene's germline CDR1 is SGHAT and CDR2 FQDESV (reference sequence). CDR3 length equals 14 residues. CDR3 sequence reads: CASSLGQGADTQYF. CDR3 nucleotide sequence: TGTGCCAGCAGCCTCGGACAGGGCGCAGATACGCAGTATTTT.

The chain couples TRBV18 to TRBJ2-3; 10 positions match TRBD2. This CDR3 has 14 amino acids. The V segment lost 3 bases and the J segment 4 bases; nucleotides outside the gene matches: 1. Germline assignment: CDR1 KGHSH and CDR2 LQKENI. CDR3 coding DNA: TGTGCCAGCTCACCGACTAGCGGGTCAGATACGCAGTATTTT. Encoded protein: CASSPTSGSDTQYF.

The CDR3 nucleotides read TGCGCCAGCAGCCAAACGCTGGCAGATACGCAGTATTTT. It translates to CASSQTLADTQYF. J is TRBJ2-3 and V is TRBV4-1, with D hard to call. The V and J ends lost 2 bases and 4 bases respectively, with 7 bases between them. Germline lookup yields CDR1 MGHRA and CDR2 YSYEKL. This CDR3 has 13 residues.

Here the CDR3 reads CASSPSHLSGNTIYF. CDR3 sequence (DNA): TGCGCCAGCAGCCCATCTCATCTCTCTGGAAACACCATATATTTT. The chain is built from TRBV4-1 and TRBJ1-3; the D is unclear. V was cut by 4 bases and J by 0 bases, with 10 bases left in between. The CDR3 runs to 15 residues. Germline V gene lookup returns CDR1 MGHRA and CDR2 YSYEKL.

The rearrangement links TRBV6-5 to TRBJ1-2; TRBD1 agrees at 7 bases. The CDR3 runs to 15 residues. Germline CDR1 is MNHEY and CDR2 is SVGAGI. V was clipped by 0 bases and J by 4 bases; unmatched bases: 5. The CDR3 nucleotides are TGTGCCAGCAGTTACTCGACAGGGCCCAGCTATGGCTACACCTTC. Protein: CASSYSTGPSYGYTF.

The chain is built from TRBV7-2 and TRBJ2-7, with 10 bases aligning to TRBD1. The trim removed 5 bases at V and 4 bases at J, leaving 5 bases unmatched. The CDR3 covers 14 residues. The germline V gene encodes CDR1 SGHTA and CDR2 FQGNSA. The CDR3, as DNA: TGTGCCAGCAGCGAGAGGACAGGGGGTTACGAGCAGTACTTC. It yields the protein CASSERTGGYEQYF.

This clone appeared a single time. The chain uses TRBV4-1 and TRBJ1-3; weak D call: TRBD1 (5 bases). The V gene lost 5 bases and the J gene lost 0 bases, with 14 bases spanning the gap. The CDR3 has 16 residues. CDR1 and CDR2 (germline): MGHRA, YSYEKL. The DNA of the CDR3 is TGCGCCAGCAGCAACCGGGACGGTAGCTCTGGAAACACCATATATTTT. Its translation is CASSNRDGSSGNTIYF.

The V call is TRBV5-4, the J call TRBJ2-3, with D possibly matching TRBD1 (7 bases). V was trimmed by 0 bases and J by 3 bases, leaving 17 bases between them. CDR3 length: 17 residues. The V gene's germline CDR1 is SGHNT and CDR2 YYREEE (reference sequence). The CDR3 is CASSLGRGEPSTDTQYF. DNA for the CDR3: TGTGCCAGCAGCTTGGGCAGGGGGGAACCTTCGACAGATACGCAGTATTTT.

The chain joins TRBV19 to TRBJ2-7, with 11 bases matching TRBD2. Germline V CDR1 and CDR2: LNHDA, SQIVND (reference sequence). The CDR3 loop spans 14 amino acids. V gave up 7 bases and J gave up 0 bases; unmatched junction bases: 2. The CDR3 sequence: CASKTSGDSYEQYF. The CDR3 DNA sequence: TGTGCCAGTAAGACTAGCGGGGACTCCTACGAGCAGTACTTC.

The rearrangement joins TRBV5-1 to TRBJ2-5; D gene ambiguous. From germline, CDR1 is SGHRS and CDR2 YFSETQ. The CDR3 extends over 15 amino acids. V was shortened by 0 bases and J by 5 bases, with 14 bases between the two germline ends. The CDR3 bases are TGCGCCAGCAGCTTGGCGCTGGGGTCGGAGGAGACCCAGTACTTC. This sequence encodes CASSLALGSEETQYF.

CDR3 in amino acids: CAWSVGTENSPLHF. In DNA, the CDR3 is TGTGCCTGGAGTGTAGGGACAGAGAATTCACCCCTCCACTTT. The chain links TRBV30 to TRBJ1-6; 7 positions match TRBD1. Per germline, CDR1 GTSNPN and CDR2 SVGIG (reference sequence). The CDR3 contains 14 residues. After removal of 0 bases from V and 7 bases from J, the junction contained 3 bases not matched to a gene.

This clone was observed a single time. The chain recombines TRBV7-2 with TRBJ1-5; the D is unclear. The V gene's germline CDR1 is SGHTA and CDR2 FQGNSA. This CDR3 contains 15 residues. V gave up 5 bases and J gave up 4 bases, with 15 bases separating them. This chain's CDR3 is CASSKTSLANQPQHF. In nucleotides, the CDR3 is TGTGCCAGCAGCAAAACCAGTCTGGCGAATCAGCCCCAGCATTTT.

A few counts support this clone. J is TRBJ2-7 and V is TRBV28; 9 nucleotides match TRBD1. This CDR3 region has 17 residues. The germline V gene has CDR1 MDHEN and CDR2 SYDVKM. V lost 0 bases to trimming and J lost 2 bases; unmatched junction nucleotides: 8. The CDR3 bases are TGTGCCAGCAGTTTATGGGGGACAGGGCGTAGGACCTACGAGCAGTACTTC. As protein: CASSLWGTGRRTYEQYF. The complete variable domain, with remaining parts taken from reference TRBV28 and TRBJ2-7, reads DVKVTQSSRYLVKRTGEKVFLECVQDMDHENMFWYRQDPGLGLRLIYFSYDVKMKEKGDIPEGYSVSREKKERFSLILESASTNQTSMYLCASSLWGTGRRTYEQYFGPGTRLTVT.

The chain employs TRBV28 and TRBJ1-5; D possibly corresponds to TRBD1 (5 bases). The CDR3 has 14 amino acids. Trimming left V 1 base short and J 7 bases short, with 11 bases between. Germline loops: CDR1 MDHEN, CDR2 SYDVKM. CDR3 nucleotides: TGTGCCAGCAGTTTATACGGGGGGAGGCAGCCCCAGCATTTT. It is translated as CASSLYGGRQPQHF.

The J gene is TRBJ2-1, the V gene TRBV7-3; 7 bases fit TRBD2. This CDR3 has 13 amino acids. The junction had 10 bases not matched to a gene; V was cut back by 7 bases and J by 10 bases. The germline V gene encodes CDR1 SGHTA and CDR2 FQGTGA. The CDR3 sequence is CASTTSVGREQFF. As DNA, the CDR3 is TGTGCCAGCACCACTAGCGTGGGAAGGGAGCAGTTCTTC. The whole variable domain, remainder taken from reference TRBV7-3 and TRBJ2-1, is GAGVSQTPSNKVTEKGKYVELRCDPISGHTALYWYRQSLGQGPEFLIYFQGTGAADDSGLPNDRFFAVRPEGSVSTLKIQRTERGDSAVYLCASTTSVGREQFFGPGTRLTVL.

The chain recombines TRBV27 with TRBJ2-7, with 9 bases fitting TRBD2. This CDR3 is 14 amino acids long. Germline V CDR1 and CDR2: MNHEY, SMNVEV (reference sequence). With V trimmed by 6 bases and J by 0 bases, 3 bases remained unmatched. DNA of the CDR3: TGTGCCAGCAGGCCGGGACTAGCCTCCTACGAGCAGTACTTC. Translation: CASRPGLASYEQYF.

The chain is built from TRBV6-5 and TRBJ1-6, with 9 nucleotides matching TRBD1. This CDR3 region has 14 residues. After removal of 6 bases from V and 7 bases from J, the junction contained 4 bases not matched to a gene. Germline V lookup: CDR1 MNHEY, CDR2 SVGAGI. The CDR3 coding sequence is TGTGCCAGCAGCTCCGGGACAGGGAATTCACCCCTCCACTTT. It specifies CASSSGTGNSPLHF.

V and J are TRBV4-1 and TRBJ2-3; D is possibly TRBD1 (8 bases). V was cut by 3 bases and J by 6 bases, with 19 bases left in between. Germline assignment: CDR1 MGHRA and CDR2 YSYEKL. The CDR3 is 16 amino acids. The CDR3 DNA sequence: TGCGCCAGCAGCCACACAGGGGGGGGGTATCGGGATACGCAGTATTTT. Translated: CASSHTGGGYRDTQYF.

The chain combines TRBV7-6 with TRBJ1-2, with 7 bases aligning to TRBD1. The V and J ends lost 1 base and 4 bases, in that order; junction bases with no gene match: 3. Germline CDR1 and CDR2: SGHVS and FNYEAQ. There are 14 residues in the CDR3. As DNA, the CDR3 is TGTGCCAGCAGCTTAGATCCAGGGGGCTATGGCTACACCTTC. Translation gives CASSLDPGGYGYTF.

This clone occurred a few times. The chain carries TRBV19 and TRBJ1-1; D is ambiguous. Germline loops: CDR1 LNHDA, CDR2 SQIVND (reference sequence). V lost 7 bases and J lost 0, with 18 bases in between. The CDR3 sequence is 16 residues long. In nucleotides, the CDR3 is TGTGCCAGTATGCCCTCGCGCCGGAACATGAACACTGAAGCTTTCTTT. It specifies CASMPSRRNMNTEAFF.

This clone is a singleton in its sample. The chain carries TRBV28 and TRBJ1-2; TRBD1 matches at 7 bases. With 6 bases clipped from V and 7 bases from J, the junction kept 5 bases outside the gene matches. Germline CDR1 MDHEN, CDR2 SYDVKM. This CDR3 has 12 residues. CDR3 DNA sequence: TGTGCCAGCAGACAGGGGCCGCTTGGCTACACCTTC. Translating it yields CASRQGPLGYTF.

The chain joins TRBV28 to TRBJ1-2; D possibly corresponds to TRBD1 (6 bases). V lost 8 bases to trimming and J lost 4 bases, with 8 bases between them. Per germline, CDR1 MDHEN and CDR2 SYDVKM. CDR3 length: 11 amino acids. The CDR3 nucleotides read TGTGCCAGCGTACAGGGCTATGGCTACACCTTC. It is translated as CASVQGYGYTF.

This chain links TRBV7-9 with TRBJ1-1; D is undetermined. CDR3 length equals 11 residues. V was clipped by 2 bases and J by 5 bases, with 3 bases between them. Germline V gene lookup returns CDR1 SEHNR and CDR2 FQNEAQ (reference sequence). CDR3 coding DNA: TGTGCCAGCAGCTTATCGACTGAAGCTTTCTTT. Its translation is CASSLSTEAFF.

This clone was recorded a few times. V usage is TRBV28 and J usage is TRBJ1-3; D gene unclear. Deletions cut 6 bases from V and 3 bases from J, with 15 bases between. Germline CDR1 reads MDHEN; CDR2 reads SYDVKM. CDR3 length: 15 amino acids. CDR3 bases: TGTGCCAGCAGCCATTCCCGCGTATTTGGAAACACCATATATTTT. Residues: CASSHSRVFGNTIYF.

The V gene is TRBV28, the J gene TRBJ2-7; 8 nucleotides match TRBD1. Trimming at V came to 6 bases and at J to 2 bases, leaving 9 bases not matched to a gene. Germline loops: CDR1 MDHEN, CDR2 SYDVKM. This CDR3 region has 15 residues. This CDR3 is CASRGGQEAAYEQYF. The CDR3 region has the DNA TGTGCCAGCAGGGGGGGACAGGAGGCCGCCTACGAGCAGTACTTC.

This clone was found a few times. CDR3 DNA: TGTGCCAGTAGTGCATGGGGGACAACGAATTCACCCCTCCACTTT. Its protein product is CASSAWGTTNSPLHF. This chain uses TRBV19 with TRBJ1-6; possibly TRBD1 for D (6 bases). CDR3 length: 15 amino acids. From germline, CDR1 is LNHDA and CDR2 SQIVND (reference sequence). Between the trimmed V and J ends, which lost 5 bases and 7 bases, there was a span of 15 bases.